Listed here are 16 T cell receptor beta chains from one sample, sequenced in a study of OX40 agonist ivuxolimab in advanced cancers. Here immunoSEQ multiplex PCR was the method, and the copy in TCRdb shows in-frame clones only, minus some. The data hold tens of thousands of clones, with about 92% observed a single time. Source: CD4+ or CD8+ T cells sorted from blood, taken in a trial of the OX40 agonist ivuxolimab. All receptors derive from an adult with an advanced solid tumor such as melanoma, head and neck, liver or kidney cancer.

The CDR3 protein is CASSLKTSGRSYEQYF. Written as DNA, the CDR3 is TGTGCCAGCAGCCTAAAGACTAGCGGGAGGTCGTACGAGCAGTACTTC. V is TRBV5-8 and J is TRBJ2-7; 13 nucleotides match TRBD2. J lost 4 bases, V lost 4 bases, and 8 bases had no gene match. The CDR3 spans 16 residues. The germline V gene encodes CDR1 SGHTS and CDR2 YDEGEE.

The chain employs TRBV6-1 and TRBJ1-5; perhaps TRBD1 as D (6 bases). Trimming took off 2 bases at V and 5 bases at J, with 13 bases between the two ends. This CDR3 spans 15 amino acids. CDR1 MNHNS and CDR2 SASEGT come from the germline V gene. DNA of the CDR3: TGTGCCAGCAGTGAATATCCAAACAGGGATCAGCCCCAGCATTTT. Translated, it gives CASSEYPNRDQPQHF.

The chain combines TRBV7-9 with TRBJ1-3; the D gene is possibly TRBD1 (5 bases). The CDR3 contains 13 residues. The germline gives CDR1 SEHNR, CDR2 FQNEAQ (reference sequence). V lost 5 bases to trimming and J lost 7 bases, with 12 bases between them. This CDR3 reads CASSPGTTNTIYF. The CDR3 DNA reads TGTGCCAGCAGCCCTGGGACTACTAACACCATATATTTT.

The genes are TRBV5-1 and TRBJ2-3, with 14 bases lining up with TRBD2. The germline CDR1 and CDR2 sequences are SGHRS and YFSETQ. The CDR3 length is 18 residues. V lost 0 bases and J lost 4; bases outside the gene matches: 7. The CDR3 loop is CASSLEGKGLAGADTQYF. DNA for the CDR3: TGCGCCAGCAGCTTGGAGGGTAAGGGACTAGCGGGAGCAGATACGCAGTATTTT.

J is TRBJ2-1 and V is TRBV7-8; 12 bases map to TRBD2. This CDR3 comprises 15 residues. Germline loops: CDR1 SGHVS, CDR2 FQNEAQ. Germline trimming cut 1 base from V and 6 bases from J; bases unmatched to any gene: 1. The CDR3, as DNA: TGTGCCAGCAGCTTAGGACTAGCGGGGGTCAATGAGCAGTTCTTC. Amino acids: CASSLGLAGVNEQFF.

The chain uses TRBV5-6 and TRBJ1-6; perhaps TRBD1 as D (6 bases). The V and J ends lost 7 bases and 8 bases respectively, with 16 bases between them. The CDR3 spans 14 residues. Germline CDR1 and CDR2: SGHDT and YYEEEE. DNA of the CDR3: TGTGCCAGCTCCGAGGGGGACAACGATTCACCCCTCCACTTT. This gives the protein CASSEGDNDSPLHF.

V gene TRBV9 combines with J gene TRBJ2-7; D tentatively fits TRBD1 or TRBD2 (7 bases each). Trimming left V 4 bases short and J 2 bases short, with 16 bases between. The germline V gene has CDR1 SGDLS and CDR2 YYNGEE. CDR3 length: 15 amino acids. CDR3 amino acids: CASSSGGAETYEQYF. Written as DNA, the CDR3 is TGTGCCAGCAGCTCAGGGGGGGCAGAAACCTACGAGCAGTACTTC.

The chain recombines TRBV18 with TRBJ1-1; a weak D match, TRBD1 (5 bases). The V and J ends lost 4 bases and 5 bases respectively, with 14 bases between them. The length of the CDR3 is 14 residues. CDR1 KGHSH and CDR2 LQKENI come from the germline V gene. CDR3 sequence (DNA): TGTGCCAGCTCACAAGCAGGGTTGAGGACTGAAGCTTTCTTT. It translates to CASSQAGLRTEAFF.

This clone was seen only once. The chain links TRBV5-1 to TRBJ2-1; no reliable D call. The CDR3 totals 15 residues. Trimming shortened V by 3 bases and J by 1 base, and 11 bases separated the two germline ends. CDR1 and CDR2 (germline): SGHRS, YFSETQ. CDR3 in DNA: TGCGCCAGCAGCTGGATAAACGGGTCCTACAATGAGCAGTTCTTC. This gives the protein CASSWINGSYNEQFF.

The V gene is TRBV6-6, the J gene TRBJ1-3; D not certain. CDR3 length: 14 residues. V was clipped by 3 bases and J by 1 base, with 7 bases between them. Germline V CDR1 and CDR2: MNHNY, SVGAGI (reference sequence). CDR3 amino acids: CASSYSRSGNTIYF. The CDR3 DNA sequence: TGTGCCAGCAGTTATTCTCGGTCTGGAAACACCATATATTTT.

J is TRBJ2-5 and V is TRBV4-1, with 8 bases identical to TRBD2. The length of the CDR3 is 13 residues. The trim removed 4 bases at V and 5 bases at J, leaving 3 bases unmatched. The germline CDR1 and CDR2 sequences are MGHRA and YSYEKL. The chain's CDR3 is CASSPGTSETQYF. As DNA, the CDR3 is TGCGCCAGCAGCCCCGGGACTAGTGAGACCCAGTACTTC.

The gene calls are TRBV28 and TRBJ2-5; 7 bases line up with TRBD1. V lost 4 bases to trimming and J lost 2 bases; unmatched junction nucleotides: 7. Germline values: CDR1 MDHEN, CDR2 SYDVKM. The CDR3 contains 15 residues. DNA for the CDR3: TGTGCCAGCAGTTCACCAGGGGGATCACAAGAGACCCAGTACTTC. Protein: CASSSPGGSQETQYF.

The rearrangement links TRBV5-6 to TRBJ2-3, with D perhaps matching TRBD2 (5 bases). Germline V lookup: CDR1 SGHDT, CDR2 YYEEEE. CDR3 length: 14 residues. Trimming removed 5 bases at V and 4 bases at J, with 14 bases between. CDR3 sequence (DNA): TGTGCCAGCAGGGGTAGGAGCGGCGCAGATACGCAGTATTTT. Its translation: CASRGRSGADTQYF.

The V call is TRBV20-1, the J call TRBJ1-2; no clear D gene. Germline V gene lookup returns CDR1 DFQATT and CDR2 SNEGSKA (reference sequence). The V gene lost 1 base and the J gene lost 4 bases, with 4 bases spanning the gap. The CDR3 totals 11 residues. CDR3 nucleotides: TGCAGTGCTAGAGTAGGCTATGGCTACACCTTC. This sequence encodes CSARVGYGYTF.

The V call is TRBV5-1, the J call TRBJ2-5; tentative D call: TRBD1 (7 bases). This CDR3 region has 14 residues. Trimming left V 3 bases short and J 1 base short, with 10 bases between. The germline CDR1 and CDR2 sequences are SGHRS and YFSETQ. In DNA, the CDR3 is TGCGCCAGCAGCTATCAGGGGGGCCAAGAGACCCAGTACTTC. Residues: CASSYQGGQETQYF.

The chain links TRBV5-4 to TRBJ2-3, with 8 bases identical to TRBD2. The V and J ends lost 4 bases and 4 bases, in that order; junction bases with no gene match: 11. This CDR3 contains 16 residues. Germline assignment: CDR1 SGHNT and CDR2 YYREEE (reference sequence). The CDR3 sequence is CASSLEVPGGADTQYF. CDR3 DNA: TGTGCCAGCAGCCTCGAGGTCCCGGGAGGGGCAGATACGCAGTATTTT.